These 6 T cell receptor beta chains originate from one sample sequenced in a study of neurological immune-mediated disorders. TCRdb itself ran the 5' RACE reads through MiXCR, one entry per CDR3 protein. The table records under 60,000 distinct CDR3 sequences, about 3.7% of them present only once. The sequenced sample was PBMCs. These receptor sequences come from a middle-aged man with multiple sclerosis.

This clonotype has a count of ten or more. The chain links TRBV7-3 to TRBJ2-1; D is uncertain. Per the germline V gene, CDR1 is SGHTA and CDR2 is FQGTGA. Between the trimmed V and J ends, which lost 4 bases and 7 bases, there was a span of 17 bases. There are 15 residues in the CDR3. Here the CDR3 reads CASSSLPSGWNEQFF. The CDR3 region has the DNA TGTGCCAGCAGCTCCCTCCCCTCAGGTTGGAATGAGCAGTTCTTC.

This clonotype came up many times. V usage is TRBV20-1 and J usage is TRBJ2-1; D may be TRBD1 (6 bases). CDR1 and CDR2 from the germline V gene are DFQATT and SNEGSKA (reference sequence). Trimming took 5 bases from V and 8 from J, leaving 22 bases between them. This CDR3 comprises 15 residues. CDR3 in amino acids: CSASPQGGPKDEQFF. The CDR3 nucleotides are TGCAGTGCTTCCCCTCAAGGGGGTCCCAAGGATGAGCAGTTCTTC.

At least ten counts were recorded for this clonotype. The chain couples TRBV5-1 to TRBJ2-3; 8 nucleotides agree with TRBD2. Germline CDR1 is SGHRS and CDR2 is YFSETQ. The V and J ends lost 0 bases and 2 bases, in that order; junction bases with no gene match: 8. The CDR3 totals 17 residues. The CDR3 sequence: CASSLGNGGATTDTQYF. The DNA of the CDR3 is TGCGCCAGCAGCTTGGGCAACGGGGGGGCCACCACAGATACGCAGTATTTT.

The V and J genes are TRBV12-3 or TRBV12-4 and TRBJ2-7, with 7 bases identical to TRBD1. Germline trimming cut 5 bases from V and 8 bases from J; bases unmatched to any gene: 9. The CDR3 spans 13 residues. CDR3 protein: CASSPPTGWKQYF. In nucleotides, the CDR3 is TGTGCCAGCAGTCCTCCGACAGGGTGGAAGCAGTACTTC.

This clonotype was counted ten times or more. V gene TRBV7-9 combines with J gene TRBJ2-7; D unresolved. V lost 5 bases to trimming and J lost 2 bases, with 7 bases between them. This CDR3 spans 12 amino acids. From germline, CDR1 is SEHNR and CDR2 FQNEAQ (reference sequence). CDR3 bases: TGTGCCAGCAGCCCCGGCCCCTACGAGCAGTACTTC. This sequence encodes CASSPGPYEQYF.

This clonotype was seen at least ten times. The chain carries TRBV5-1 and TRBJ2-3, with D possibly TRBD2 on 6 matching bases. Germline CDR1 and CDR2: SGHRS and YFSETQ. Trimming stripped 0 bases from V and 0 bases from J, with 11 bases between. The CDR3 consists of 16 residues. The CDR3 DNA sequence: TGCGCCAGCAGCTTGGTGGCAGGGACTAGCACAGATACGCAGTATTTT. Its translation is CASSLVAGTSTDTQYF.